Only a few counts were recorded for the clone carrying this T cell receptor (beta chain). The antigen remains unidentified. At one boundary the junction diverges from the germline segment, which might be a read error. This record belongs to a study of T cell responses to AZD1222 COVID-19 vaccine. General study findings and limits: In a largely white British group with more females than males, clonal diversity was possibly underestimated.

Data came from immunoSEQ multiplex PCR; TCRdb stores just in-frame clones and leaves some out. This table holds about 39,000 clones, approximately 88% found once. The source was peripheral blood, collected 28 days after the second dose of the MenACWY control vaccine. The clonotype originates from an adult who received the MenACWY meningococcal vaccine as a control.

The CDR3 sequence: CASSEVGTNPSNF. The CDR3 region has the DNA TGTGCCAGCAGTGAAGTCGGGACAAACCCTTCGAACTTC. The rearrangement uses TRBV6-1 and TRBJ2-7; the D gene is possibly TRBD1 (6 bases). The CDR3 contains 13 residues. CDR1 is MNHNS and CDR2 is SASEGT in the germline V gene.